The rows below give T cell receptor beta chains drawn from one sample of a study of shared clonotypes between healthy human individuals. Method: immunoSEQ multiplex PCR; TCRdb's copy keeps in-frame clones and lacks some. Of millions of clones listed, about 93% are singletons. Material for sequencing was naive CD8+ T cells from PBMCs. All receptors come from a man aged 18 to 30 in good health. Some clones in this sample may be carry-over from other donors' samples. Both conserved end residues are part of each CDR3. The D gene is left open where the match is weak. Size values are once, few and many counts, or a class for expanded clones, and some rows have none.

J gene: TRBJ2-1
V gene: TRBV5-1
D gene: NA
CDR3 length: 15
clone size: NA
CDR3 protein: CASSLDIRIYNEQFF
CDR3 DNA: TGCGCCAGCAGCTTGGATATCCGTATCTACAATGAGCAGTTCTTC

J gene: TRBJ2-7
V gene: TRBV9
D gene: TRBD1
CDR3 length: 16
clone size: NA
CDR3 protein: CASSADAGGTPYEQYF
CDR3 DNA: TGTGCCAGCAGCGCAGACGCAGGGGGTACGCCCTACGAGCAGTACTTC

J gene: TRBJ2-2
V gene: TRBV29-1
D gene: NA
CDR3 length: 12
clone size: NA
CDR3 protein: CSVQANTGELFF
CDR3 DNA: TGCAGCGTTCAGGCGAACACCGGGGAGCTGTTTTTT

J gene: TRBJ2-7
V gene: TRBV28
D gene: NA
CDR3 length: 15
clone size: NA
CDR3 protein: CASSPTFGGGDEQYF
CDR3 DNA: TGTGCCAGCAGTCCCACCTTCGGAGGGGGCGACGAGCAGTACTTC

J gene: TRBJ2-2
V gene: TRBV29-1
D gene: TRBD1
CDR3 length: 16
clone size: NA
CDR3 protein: CSVVLHNRGNTGELFF
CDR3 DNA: TGCAGCGTTGTTCTTCATAACAGGGGGAACACCGGGGAGCTGTTTTTT

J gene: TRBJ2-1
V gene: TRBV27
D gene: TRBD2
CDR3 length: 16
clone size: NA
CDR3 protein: CASSLWSLAEYNEQFF
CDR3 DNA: TGTGCCAGCAGTTTATGGTCACTAGCGGAGTACAATGAGCAGTTCTTC

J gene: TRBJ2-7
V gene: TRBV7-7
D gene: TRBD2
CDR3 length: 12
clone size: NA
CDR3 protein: CASSPGGVEQYF
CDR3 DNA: TGTGCCAGCAGCCCTGGGGGGGTCGAGCAGTACTTC

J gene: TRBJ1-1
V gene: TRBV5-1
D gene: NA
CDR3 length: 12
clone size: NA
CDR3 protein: CASIGENTEAFF
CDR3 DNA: TGCGCCAGCATAGGAGAGAACACTGAAGCTTTCTTT

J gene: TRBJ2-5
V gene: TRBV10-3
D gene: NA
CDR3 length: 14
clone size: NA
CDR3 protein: CAISETGHLETQYF
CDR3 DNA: TGTGCCATCAGTGAGACGGGACACCTAGAGACCCAGTACTTC

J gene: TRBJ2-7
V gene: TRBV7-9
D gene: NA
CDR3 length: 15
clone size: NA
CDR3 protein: CASSSKGLPTYEQYF
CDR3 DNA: TGTGCCAGCAGCTCGAAAGGCCTTCCTACCTACGAGCAGTACTTC

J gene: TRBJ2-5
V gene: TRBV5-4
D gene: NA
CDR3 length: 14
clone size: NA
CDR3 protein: CASSLEGNQETQYF
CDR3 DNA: TGTGCCAGCAGCTTGGAGGGCAACCAAGAGACCCAGTACTTC

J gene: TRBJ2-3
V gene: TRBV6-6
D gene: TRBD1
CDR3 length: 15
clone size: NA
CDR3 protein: CASSTGTVITDTQYF
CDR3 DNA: TGTGCCAGCAGTACAGGGACAGTGATCACAGATACGCAGTATTTT

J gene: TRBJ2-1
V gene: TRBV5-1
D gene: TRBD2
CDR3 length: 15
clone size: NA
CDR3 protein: CASTPLLAVYNEQFF
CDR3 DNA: TGCGCCAGCACCCCTCTACTAGCGGTCTACAATGAGCAGTTCTTC

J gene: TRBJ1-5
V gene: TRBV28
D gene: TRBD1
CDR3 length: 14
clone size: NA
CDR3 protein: CASSLRGQFQPQHF
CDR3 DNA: TGTGCCAGCAGTTTAAGGGGACAGTTTCAGCCCCAGCATTTT

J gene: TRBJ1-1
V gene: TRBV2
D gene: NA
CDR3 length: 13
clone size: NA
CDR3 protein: CARRDTLNTEAFF
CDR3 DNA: TGTGCCAGAAGGGACACCCTGAACACTGAAGCTTTCTTT

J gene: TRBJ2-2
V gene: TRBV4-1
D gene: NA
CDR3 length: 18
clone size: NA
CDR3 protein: CASGQGGGVGFATGELFF
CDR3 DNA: TGCGCCAGCGGCCAAGGAGGAGGGGTCGGGTTCGCAACCGGGGAGCTGTTTTTT

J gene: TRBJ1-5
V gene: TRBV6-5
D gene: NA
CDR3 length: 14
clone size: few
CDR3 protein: CASSYQQFNQPQHF
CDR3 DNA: TGTGCCAGCAGTTACCAACAATTCAATCAGCCCCAGCATTTT

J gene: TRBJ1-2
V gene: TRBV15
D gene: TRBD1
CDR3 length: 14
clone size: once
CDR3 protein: CATSSGQASYGYTF
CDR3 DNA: TGTGCCACCAGCAGCGGACAGGCCAGCTATGGCTACACCTTC

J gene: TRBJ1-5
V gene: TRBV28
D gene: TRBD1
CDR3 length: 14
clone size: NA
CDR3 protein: CASKRGTGIQPQHF
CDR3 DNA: TGTGCCAGCAAAAGAGGGACAGGGATTCAGCCCCAGCATTTT

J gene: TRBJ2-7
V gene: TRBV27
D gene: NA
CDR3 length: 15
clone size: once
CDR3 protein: CASSFPGSPLGEQYF
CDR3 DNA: TGTGCCAGCAGTTTCCCGGGGTCCCCTCTGGGCGAGCAGTACTTC

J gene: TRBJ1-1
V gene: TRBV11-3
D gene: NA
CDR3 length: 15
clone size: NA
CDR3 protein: CASGCYRRQNTEAFF
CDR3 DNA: TGTGCCAGCGGATGTTACAGGAGGCAGAACACTGAAGCTTTCTTT

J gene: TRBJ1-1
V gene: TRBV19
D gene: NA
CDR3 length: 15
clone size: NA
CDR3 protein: CASSMSQTMNTEAFF
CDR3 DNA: TGTGCCAGTAGTATGTCGCAGACCATGAACACTGAAGCTTTCTTT

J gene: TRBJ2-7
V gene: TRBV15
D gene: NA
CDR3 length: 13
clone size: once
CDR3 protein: CATSRIRDYEQYF
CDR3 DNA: TGTGCCACCAGCAGAATAAGGGATTACGAGCAGTACTTC

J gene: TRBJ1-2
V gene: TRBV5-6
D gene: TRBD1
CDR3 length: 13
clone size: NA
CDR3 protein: CASSENRGHGYTF
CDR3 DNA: TGTGCCAGCAGCGAAAATAGGGGGCATGGCTACACCTTC

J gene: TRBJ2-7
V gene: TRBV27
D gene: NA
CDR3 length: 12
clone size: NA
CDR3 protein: CASSRDSYEQYF
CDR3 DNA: TGTGCCAGCAGTAGGGACTCCTACGAGCAGTACTTC

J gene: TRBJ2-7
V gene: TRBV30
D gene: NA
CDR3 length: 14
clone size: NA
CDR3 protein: CAWRGDTFTYEQYF
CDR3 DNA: TGTGCCTGGAGGGGGGACACGTTCACCTACGAGCAGTACTTC

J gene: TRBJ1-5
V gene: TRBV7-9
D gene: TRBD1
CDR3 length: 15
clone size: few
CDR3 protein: CASSLGTGDNQPQHF
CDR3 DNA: TGTGCCAGCAGCTTGGGGACAGGGGACAATCAGCCCCAGCATTTT

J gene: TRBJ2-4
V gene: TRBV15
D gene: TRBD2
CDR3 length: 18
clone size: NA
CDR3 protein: CATRDGTSGWGAKNIQYF
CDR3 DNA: TGTGCCACCAGGGATGGGACTAGCGGTTGGGGGGCCAAAAACATTCAGTACTTC

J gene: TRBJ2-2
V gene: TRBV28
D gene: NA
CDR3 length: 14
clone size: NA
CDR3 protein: CASSLQGGPGELFF
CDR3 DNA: TGTGCCAGCAGCCTCCAGGGGGGCCCCGGGGAGCTGTTTTTT

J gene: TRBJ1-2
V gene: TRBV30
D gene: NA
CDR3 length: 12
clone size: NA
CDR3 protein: CAWSVLVGGYTF
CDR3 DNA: TGTGCCTGGAGTGTACTTGTGGGTGGCTACACCTTC